Below are 24 T cell receptor beta chains sequenced from a single sample in a study of cytomegalovirus exposure and HLA in healthy donors. The PCR contained 60 Vbeta and 13 Jbeta primers. Only in-frame clones appear in the TCRdb table, and some are missing; sequencing was by immunoSEQ multiplex PCR. The sample has under 200,000 clones, over 60% seen once; the top ten hold under 3%. Sequencing was carried out using PBMCs. Receptors originate from a woman aged 45 to 65 in good health and CMV-seronegative.

The chain is built from TRBV28 and TRBJ2-3, with 8 nucleotides matching TRBD1. CDR3 length: 15 residues. Germline CDR1 reads MDHEN; CDR2 reads SYDVKM. V shed 6 bases, J shed 5 bases, and the junction held 10 bases outside the gene matches. The DNA of the CDR3 is TGTGCCAGCAGCTTCAGGACAGGGTTCGGAGATACGCAGTATTTT. Its translation: CASSFRTGFGDTQYF.

The chain has TRBV5-1 and TRBJ1-5, with 7 bases identical to TRBD1. The length of the CDR3 is 16 residues. Germline CDR1 reads SGHRS; CDR2 reads YFSETQ. V trimming: 4 bases; J trimming: 5 bases; junction bases outside the gene matches: 12. The CDR3 loop reads CASSIGPTGMDQPQHF. The CDR3 bases are TGCGCCAGCAGCATTGGGCCGACAGGGATGGATCAGCCCCAGCATTTT.

This clone was counted once. Other DNA sequences from this sample encode an identical CDR3 as well. The J gene is TRBJ2-2, the V gene TRBV5-1; D remains ambiguous. Germline-derived CDR1 and CDR2 are SGHRS and YFSETQ. V dropped 0 bases and J dropped 1 base, with 4 bases sitting between them. This CDR3 is 14 amino acids long. This chain's CDR3 is CASSLALNTGELFF. CDR3 nucleotide sequence: TGCGCCAGCAGCTTGGCCCTGAACACCGGGGAGCTGTTTTTT.

The genes are TRBV2 and TRBJ1-1; TRBD1 matches at 12 bases. The CDR3 runs to 15 residues. CDR1 and CDR2 from the germline V gene are SNHLY and FYNNEI. V trimming: 3 bases; J trimming: 4 bases; junction bases outside the gene matches: 3. Here the CDR3 reads CASSDGTGGPTEAFF. CDR3 nucleotide sequence: TGTGCCAGCAGTGACGGGACAGGGGGCCCCACTGAAGCTTTCTTT. Filled out from reference TRBV2 and TRBJ1-1, the complete variable domain reads EPEVTQTPSHQVTQMGQEVILRCVPISNHLYFYWYRQILGQKVEFLVSFYNNEISEKSEIFDDQFSVERPDGSNFTLKIRSTKLEDSAMYFCASSDGTGGPTEAFFGQGTRLTVV.

J is TRBJ1-5 and V is TRBV10-3, with D tentatively TRBD1 (6 bases). The germline CDR1 and CDR2 sequences are ENHRY and SYGVKD. V gave up 7 bases and J gave up 0 bases, with 10 bases separating them. The CDR3 covers 14 residues. The CDR3, as DNA: TGTGCCATCAAGGACAGTTATAGCAATCAGCCCCAGCATTTT. Its protein is CAIKDSYSNQPQHF.

This clone was counted only a few times. The rearrangement uses TRBV28 and TRBJ1-5; 7 bases match TRBD1. Trimming removed 4 bases from V and 0 bases from J; junction bases left unmatched: 3. This CDR3 is built from 15 residues. From germline, CDR1 is MDHEN and CDR2 SYDVKM. The DNA for the CDR3 is TGTGCCAGCAGTTACAGGGGACTTAGCAATCAGCCCCAGCATTTT. Translated, it gives CASSYRGLSNQPQHF.

V is TRBV11-3 and J is TRBJ2-1; no clear D. This CDR3 is 13 amino acids long. V dropped 0 bases and J dropped 9 bases, with 9 bases sitting between them. Germline V gene sequence: CDR1 SGHNT, CDR2 YENEEA. The CDR3 DNA is TGTGCCAGCAGCTTAGATCCGGGTGGTGAGCAGTTCTTC. Amino acids: CASSLDPGGEQFF.

The chain recombines TRBV6-5 with TRBJ2-7; D is ambiguous. This CDR3 has 13 residues. V gave up 8 bases and J gave up 3 bases, with 14 bases separating them. The V gene's germline CDR1 is MNHEY and CDR2 SVGAGI. The CDR3 DNA is TGTGCCAGCGCCCCATTTCCTAGCTACGAGCAGTACTTC. It is translated as CASAPFPSYEQYF.

The J gene is TRBJ1-1, the V gene TRBV6-5; 7 bases fit TRBD1. The germline V gene encodes CDR1 MNHEY and CDR2 SVGAGI. With V trimmed by 5 bases and J by 10 bases, 13 bases remained unmatched. The CDR3 contains 14 residues. CDR3 DNA: TGTGCCAGCAGTCAAGAAACAGGGGCCCTCCGAGCTTTCTTT. Translation: CASSQETGALRAFF.

The rearrangement joins TRBV6-4 to TRBJ1-5, with 8 bases identical to TRBD1. CDR3 length equals 13 residues. The J segment lost 6 bases and the V segment lost 3 bases, leaving 1 base of the junction unmatched. Per germline, CDR1 MRHNA and CDR2 SNTAGT. This chain's CDR3 is CASSEGTGQPQHF. CDR3 bases: TGTGCCAGCAGTGAAGGGACAGGTCAGCCCCAGCATTTT.

The chain joins TRBV7-2 to TRBJ1-5; a weak D match, TRBD1 (6 bases). The CDR3 totals 14 residues. The V gene's germline CDR1 is SGHTA and CDR2 FQGNSA. V shed 5 bases and J shed 7 bases, with 15 bases lying between them. CDR3 in amino acids: CASSRGGAPQPQHF. CDR3 DNA sequence: TGTGCCAGCAGCAGGGGGGGCGCACCCCAGCCCCAGCATTTT.

This clone showed up just a few times. This chain links TRBV28 with TRBJ1-2; D is uncertain. Looked up from germline, CDR1 is MDHEN and CDR2 is SYDVKM. V lost 3 bases, J lost 7 bases, and 9 bases lay in between. The CDR3 is 12 residues long. DNA for the CDR3: TGTGCCAGCAGTTTGCGGCTCGCTGGCTACACCTTC. Translated: CASSLRLAGYTF.

The V call is TRBV27, the J call TRBJ2-1; tentatively, D is TRBD2 (6 bases). Deletions cut 5 bases from V and 1 base from J, with 21 bases between. This CDR3 spans 18 amino acids. Per germline, CDR1 MNHEY and CDR2 SMNVEV (reference sequence). The CDR3 sequence: CASSLWTIGRGSYNEQFF. The DNA for the CDR3 is TGTGCCAGCAGTCTGTGGACTATTGGTCGGGGGTCCTACAATGAGCAGTTCTTC.

This clone was seen a few times. This chain joins TRBV5-1 and TRBJ2-3; no definite D call. The CDR3 sequence is 14 residues long. Germline V gives CDR1 SGHRS, CDR2 YFSETQ. Trimming left V 4 bases short and J 2 bases short, with 11 bases between. The CDR3 nucleotides are TGCGCCAGCAGCCCCCTTGGGCTCACAGATACGCAGTATTTT. This translates into CASSPLGLTDTQYF.

This chain connects TRBV2 to TRBJ1-5, with D tentatively TRBD1 (5 bases). Trimming pared 2 bases from V and 6 bases from J, leaving 14 bases between. Germline CDR1 reads SNHLY; CDR2 reads FYNNEI. The CDR3 runs to 15 residues. CDR3 region: CASSEFGGGVQPQHF. The CDR3 DNA reads as TGTGCCAGCAGTGAATTCGGGGGAGGGGTTCAGCCCCAGCATTTT.

The rearrangement links TRBV4-1 to TRBJ1-1; TRBD1 matches at 8 bases. The CDR3 is 14 residues long. V gave up 6 bases and J gave up 3 bases; unmatched junction bases: 6. CDR1 and CDR2 (germline): MGHRA, YSYEKL. The CDR3 DNA is TGCGCCAGCAGGCGTCAGGGGGCTGACACTGAAGCTTTCTTT. Encoded protein: CASRRQGADTEAFF.

The chain joins TRBV4-3 to TRBJ2-3; D gene uncertain. V dropped 0 bases and J dropped 4 bases, with 14 bases sitting between them. The CDR3 has 16 amino acids. The germline gives CDR1 LGHNA, CDR2 YSLEER. The CDR3 DNA sequence: TGCGCCAGCAGCCAAGACACGCGGCGGCTCCCAGATACGCAGTATTTT. It yields the protein CASSQDTRRLPDTQYF.

This chain uses TRBV6-5 with TRBJ1-1; no clear D. The germline gives CDR1 MNHEY, CDR2 SVGAGI. This CDR3 region has 14 residues. Trimming took 6 bases from V and 1 from J, leaving 12 bases between them. CDR3 nucleotide sequence: TGTGCCAGCAGAAGTAGAGGGTGGAACACTGAAGCTTTCTTT. Translated: CASRSRGWNTEAFF.

This clone was seen more than once but under ten times. V and J are TRBV7-9 and TRBJ1-1; a possible D gene is TRBD1 (6 bases). The CDR3 is 15 residues long. Germline values: CDR1 SEHNR, CDR2 FQNEAQ (reference sequence). Trimming cost V 1 base and J 5 bases, with 14 bases left between them. CDR3 region: CASSLESHTGTEAFF. CDR3 nucleotide sequence: TGTGCCAGCAGCTTAGAGTCCCACACAGGGACTGAAGCTTTCTTT.

The chain carries TRBV28 and TRBJ2-5; 7 positions match TRBD1. The J call may not be correct, given that the DNA end is closer to TRBJ2-7. Per germline, CDR1 MDHEN and CDR2 SYDVKM. This CDR3 contains 14 residues. CDR3 coding DNA: TGTGCCAGCAGCAACAGGGGAACAACCTACGAGCAGTACTTC. This gives the protein CASSNRGTTYEQYF.

This chain connects TRBV19 to TRBJ2-1, with 11 positions matching TRBD2. The CDR3 loop spans 15 amino acids. Germline-derived CDR1 and CDR2 are LNHDA and SQIVND (reference sequence). Trimming took 8 bases from V and 6 from J; bases not matched to a gene: 9. The CDR3 spells CASLSLAGGCNEQFF. CDR3 nucleotide sequence: TGTGCCAGTTTGAGCCTAGCGGGAGGTTGCAATGAGCAGTTCTTC.

Comments on this clone: The missing conserved phenylalanine or tryptophan at the end of this CDR3 makes a read error likely. It is unclear where the CDR3 begins or ends on the DNA, so no DNA is shown, and the CDR3 is as TCRdb lists it. The chain employs TRBV6-1 and TRBJ1-5; the tabulated D call, TRBD1, remains unverified against the DNA. A total of 15 residues make up the CDR3, ends included. Germline V CDR1 and CDR2: MNHNS, SASEGT. This CDR3 reads CATDSSRGFMVRKTL.

The chain combines TRBV9 with TRBJ2-5, with D possibly TRBD1 on 5 matching bases. Trimming shortened V by 1 base and J by 5 bases, and 18 bases separated the two germline ends. CDR1 is SGDLS, CDR2 YYNGEE, per germline. The CDR3 loop spans 16 amino acids. In DNA, the CDR3 is TGTGCCAGCAGCGTAAGGGGTGATCGGGCCCGGGAGACCCAGTACTTC. Its translation is CASSVRGDRARETQYF.

There are a few counts of this clone. This chain uses TRBV13 with TRBJ2-1; tentatively, D is TRBD1 (5 bases). The CDR3 sequence is 15 residues long. From germline, CDR1 is PRHDT and CDR2 FYEKMQ (reference sequence). Trimming took 0 bases from V and 7 from J, leaving 13 bases between them. Here the CDR3 reads CASSLGSRGWNEQFF. For the CDR3, the DNA is TGTGCCAGCAGCTTAGGATCAAGGGGATGGAATGAGCAGTTCTTC.